The T cell receptor (beta chain) under discussion was sequenced for a study of graft-versus-host responses after intestinal transplantation. Looking at the study overall: Those transplanted obtained multivisceral, liver-intestinal, or isolated intestinal grafts. Induction with anti-thymocyte globulin, then tacrolimus and steroids for roughly three years, was given to all recipients. Findings and caveats of the study: Graft-versus-host to host-versus-graft clonal ratios in allografts were high in patients with graft-donor T cell macrochimerism. There were GvH clones found in recipient marrow, and some of them appeared first in ileum or blood.

The germline V and J ends were trimmed by 1 base and 3 bases, with 16 bases remaining between them. Germline V CDR1 and CDR2: MGHRA, YSYEKL. The CDR3 extends over 16 amino acids. The protocol was immunoSEQ multiplex PCR, while the TCRdb copy is restricted to in-frame clones and leaves out a portion. The profile covers about 12,000 clones, with about four fifths appearing a single time and roughly 8.6% taken by the ten largest. Concerning this clone itself: Its antigen is as yet unknown.

The origin of this receptor is a human patient who received an intestinal transplant, so some T cells may come from the graft donor. This rearrangement joins TRBV4-1 to TRBJ2-7; D is uncertain. The sample was PBMCs, taken approximately 320 days after intestinal transplant. The CDR3 DNA reads as TGCGCCAGCAGCCAAGTCGACACTAACCCCCTCTACGAGCAGTACTTC. Protein product: CASSQVDTNPLYEQYF.